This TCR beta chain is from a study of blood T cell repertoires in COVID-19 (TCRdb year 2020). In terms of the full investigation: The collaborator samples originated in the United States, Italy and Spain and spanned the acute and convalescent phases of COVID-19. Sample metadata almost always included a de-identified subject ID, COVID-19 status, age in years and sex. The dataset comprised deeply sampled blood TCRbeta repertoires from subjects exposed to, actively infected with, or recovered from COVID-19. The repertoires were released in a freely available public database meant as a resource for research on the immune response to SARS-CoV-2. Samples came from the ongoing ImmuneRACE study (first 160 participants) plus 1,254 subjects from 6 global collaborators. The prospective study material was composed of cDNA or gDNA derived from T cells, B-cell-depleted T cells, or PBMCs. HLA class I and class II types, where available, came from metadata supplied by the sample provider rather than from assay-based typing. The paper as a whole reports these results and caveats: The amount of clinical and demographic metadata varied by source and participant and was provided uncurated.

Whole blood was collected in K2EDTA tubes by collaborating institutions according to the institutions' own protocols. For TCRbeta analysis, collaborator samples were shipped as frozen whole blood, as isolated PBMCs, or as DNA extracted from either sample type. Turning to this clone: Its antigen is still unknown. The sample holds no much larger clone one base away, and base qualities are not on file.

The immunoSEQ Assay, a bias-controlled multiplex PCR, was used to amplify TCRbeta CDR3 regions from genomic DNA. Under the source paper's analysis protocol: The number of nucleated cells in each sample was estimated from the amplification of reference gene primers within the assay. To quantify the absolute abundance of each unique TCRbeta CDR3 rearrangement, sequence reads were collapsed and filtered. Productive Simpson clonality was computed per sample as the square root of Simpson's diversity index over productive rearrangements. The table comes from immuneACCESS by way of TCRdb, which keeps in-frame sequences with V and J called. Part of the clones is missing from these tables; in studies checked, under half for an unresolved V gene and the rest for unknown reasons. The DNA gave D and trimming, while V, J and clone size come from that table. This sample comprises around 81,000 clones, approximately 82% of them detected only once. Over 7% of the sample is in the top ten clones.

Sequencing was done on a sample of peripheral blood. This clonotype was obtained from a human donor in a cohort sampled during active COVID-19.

The DNA sequence is TGTGCCACCAGCAGATTCAACGCCTACCGGGAGGCTGGCTACACCTTC. It specifies CATSRFNAYREAGYTF. This chain is built from TRBV15 and TRBJ1-2; the D gene remains uncertain. According to the germline V gene (reference sequence), CDR1 reads LNHNV and CDR2 reads YYDKDF. From the cysteine through the phenylalanine, the CDR3 covers 16 amino acids. Of the read, only the CDR3 DNA is kept; its 48 bases are in frame from base 1. Between the V and J ends, shortened by 2 bases and 7 bases respectively, the junction contains 20 bases.